The rows below give T cell receptor beta chains drawn from one sample of a study of PD-1 blockade in classical Hodgkin lymphoma. Clones were sequenced by immunoSEQ multiplex PCR, and TCRdb holds only the in-frame ones, with some missing. Here the sample spans 80,000 to 95,000 clones, more than 80% being singletons. The material was peripheral blood mononuclear cells (PBMCs), obtained before the fourth cycle of nivolumab. The receptor source for this set is a human donor with classical Hodgkin lymphoma. CDR3s include the opening cysteine and the closing phenylalanine or tryptophan. Fields, in order: clone size, V gene, D gene, J gene, CDR3 DNA, CDR3 protein. A D gene is named only where the DNA matches it firmly. Part of the rows lack a size; the others show once, few, many or a class for expanded clones.

NA	TRBV5-1	NA	TRBJ2-3	TGCGCCAGCAGCTTGGTCCCAGGGGGGCCCACAGATACGCAGTATTTT	CASSLVPGGPTDTQYF
NA	TRBV27	NA	TRBJ2-6	TGTGCCAGTAGCCACTCTGGGGCCAACGTCCTGACTTTC	CASSHSGANVLTF
NA	TRBV7-2	NA	TRBJ2-2	TGTGCCAGCAGCCGAGCTTTGGGGAACACCGGGGAGCTGTTTTTT	CASSRALGNTGELFF
NA	TRBV29-1	NA	TRBJ2-5	TGCAGCGCTCAAGAGGGCGCCGCACAGGGCTCCCAGTACTTC	CSAQEGAAQGSQYF
NA	TRBV27	NA	TRBJ2-3	TGTGCCAGCAGACAGCAAAGCACAGATACGCAGTATTTT	CASRQQSTDTQYF
NA	TRBV18	TRBD1	TRBJ2-3	TGTGCCAGCTCACCCGGGACAGGGGGCTCGGATACGCAGTATTTT	CASSPGTGGSDTQYF
NA	TRBV5-1	NA	TRBJ1-1	TGCGCCAGCAGTACGGACAGAGGAGGTGAAGCTTTCTTT	CASSTDRGGEAFF
NA	TRBV6-1	TRBD2	TRBJ2-3	TGTGCCAGCAGTGATACTAGCGGGAGAACAGATACGCAGTATTTT	CASSDTSGRTDTQYF
NA	TRBV5-1	TRBD2	TRBJ2-3	TGCGCCAGCAGCTTTGCGGGAGAGGGGGATACGCAGTATTTT	CASSFAGEGDTQYF
NA	TRBV5-6	NA	TRBJ2-7	TGTGCCAGCAGCTTGGTAGGACCGCTTTACGAGCAGTACTTC	CASSLVGPLYEQYF
NA	TRBV5-4	NA	TRBJ1-4	TGTGCCAGCAGCTTGCAGGGGACCGGGGAAAAACTGTTTTTT	CASSLQGTGEKLFF
NA	TRBV6-5	TRBD2	TRBJ2-7	TGTGCCAGCAGTTACGTCGGACTAGCGGGAGCCGAGCAGTACTTC	CASSYVGLAGAEQYF
NA	TRBV2	TRBD1	TRBJ2-6	TGTGCCAGCAGCGACAGGGCTGGGGCCAACGTCCTGACTTTC	CASSDRAGANVLTF
NA	TRBV11-2	NA	TRBJ2-2	TGTGCCAGCAGCCAGGTCCGGGGGCTGAACACCGGGGAGCTGTTTTTT	CASSQVRGLNTGELFF
NA	TRBV5-1	NA	TRBJ1-1	TGCGCCAGCAGCTTGGACGGCAGACCGAACACTGAAGCTTTCTTT	CASSLDGRPNTEAFF
NA	TRBV5-5	NA	TRBJ1-1	TGTGCCAGCAGCTTGGTTCCAGGGTTGGGAACTGAAGCTTTCTTT	CASSLVPGLGTEAFF
NA	TRBV19	TRBD1	TRBJ2-7	TGTGCCAGTAGTCTTGGACAGGGGGTCTACGAGCAGTACTTC	CASSLGQGVYEQYF
NA	TRBV4-1	NA	TRBJ2-1	TGCGCCAGCAGCCAAGATAGGTCGGGACTGGATGAGCAGTTCTTC	CASSQDRSGLDEQFF
few	TRBV18	TRBD2	TRBJ2-2	TGTGCCAGCTCACCAGTTCCGGGACTAGCAGGGACCGGGGAGCTGTTTTTT	CASSPVPGLAGTGELFF
NA	TRBV5-1	TRBD1	TRBJ1-1	TGCGCCAGCAGTTTCGGACAGGGTGGATTGAACACTGAAGCTTTCTTT	CASSFGQGGLNTEAFF
once	TRBV7-2	TRBD1	TRBJ1-1	TGTGCCAGCAGCTCGACAGGGGCTTTGAACACTGAAGCTTTCTTT	CASSSTGALNTEAFF
NA	TRBV19	NA	TRBJ2-7	TGTGCCAGTAGTAGCGCTTTGAGATCAGGAGGCTACGAGCAGTACTTC	CASSSALRSGGYEQYF
NA	TRBV29-1	NA	TRBJ2-4	TGCAGCGTTACCGGGATAACCAAAAACATTCAGTACTTC	CSVTGITKNIQYF
NA	TRBV4-3	NA	TRBJ2-1	TGCGCCAGCAGCCAAGTCTGGGGCGGCAACAATGAGCAGTTCTTC	CASSQVWGGNNEQFF
NA	TRBV5-1	NA	TRBJ2-1	TGCGCCAGCAGCTTCACTATCCGGGACGGGAAAAATGAGCAGTTCTTC	CASSFTIRDGKNEQFF
NA	TRBV6-6	NA	TRBJ1-1	TGTGCCAGCAGTTACTCGAGGCTCCAGAACACTGAAGCTTTCTTT	CASSYSRLQNTEAFF
NA	TRBV5-5	NA	TRBJ1-5	TGTGCCAGCAGCCCAAACGGGGGTCATCAGCCCCAGCATTTT	CASSPNGGHQPQHF
once	TRBV5-1	NA	TRBJ2-2	TGCGCCAGCAGCTCTTCCAGGGTGAACACCGGGGAGCTGTTTTTT	CASSSSRVNTGELFF
NA	TRBV4-1	TRBD1	TRBJ2-2	TGCGCCAGCAGCCGAATATTTCCGGGACAGGGGTACACCGGGGAGCTGTTTTTT	CASSRIFPGQGYTGELFF
few	TRBV19	NA	TRBJ1-1	TGTGCCAGCTCAATCCGGGTTGGTGAAGCTTTCTTT	CASSIRVGEAFF
NA	TRBV29-1	TRBD1	TRBJ2-5	TGCAGCGTCGACAGGGACGTGGAGACCCAGTACTTC	CSVDRDVETQYF
NA	TRBV18	TRBD1	TRBJ1-1	TGTGCCAGCTCGGGGACAGCTTTGAACACTGAAGCTTTCTTT	CASSGTALNTEAFF
NA	TRBV4-1	TRBD2	TRBJ2-1	TGCGCCAGCAGCACTCTACTAGCGGGCCATGAGCAGTTCTTC	CASSTLLAGHEQFF
NA	TRBV5-5	NA	TRBJ2-2	TGTGCCAGCAGGGGCCCAGGACCCAACACCGGGGAGCTGTTTTTT	CASRGPGPNTGELFF
NA	TRBV7-6	NA	TRBJ2-7	TGTGCCAGCAGCTTAGCCCTGGAAGGGAACTACGAGCAGTACTTC	CASSLALEGNYEQYF
NA	TRBV5-4	NA	TRBJ2-1	TGTGCCAGCAGCACAGCAGGGGCATCCTACAATGAGCAGTTCTTC	CASSTAGASYNEQFF
NA	TRBV5-6	NA	TRBJ2-1	TGTGCCAGCAGCTTGGCTGTAAGGGAGCAGTTCTTC	CASSLAVREQFF
NA	TRBV4-3	NA	TRBJ1-4	TGCGCCAGCAGCCTAAGAGGGACCCGCGATGAAAAACTGTTTTTT	CASSLRGTRDEKLFF
NA	TRBV28	TRBD2	TRBJ2-2	TGTGCCAGCAGTTTAAGGGCTAGCGGGAGGTCCGGGGAGCTGTTTTTT	CASSLRASGRSGELFF
NA	TRBV5-1	TRBD1	TRBJ2-3	TGCGCCAGCAGCGTACAGGGGATTTGGACAGATACGCAGTATTTT	CASSVQGIWTDTQYF
NA	TRBV6-1	NA	TRBJ2-1	TGTGCCAGCAGTGATATGCCTATCCCCCGGGAGCAGTTCTTC	CASSDMPIPREQFF